This TCR beta chain was observed in a study of control samples from healthy donors and cancer patients. The V gene's germline CDR1 is SGHVS and CDR2 FQNEAQ. The CDR3 has 14 residues. The V end was cut by 0 bases, the J end by 8 bases, with 13 bases between. Clones were read by immunoSEQ multiplex PCR, and TCRdb kept only the in-frame ones, dropping some. The table has about 130,000 clones, roughly 90% seen once. The material sequenced was blood. The chain joins TRBV7-8 to TRBJ1-2, with unresolved D. The sequence came from a man in his forties in good health. The CDR3 reads CASSLAFAAGGYTF. Written as DNA, the CDR3 is TGTGCCAGCAGCTTAGCGTTCGCGGCGGGAGGCTACACCTTC.